These 12 T cell receptor beta chains were sequenced from one sample in a study of graft-versus-host responses after intestinal transplantation. The protocol was immunoSEQ multiplex PCR, while the TCRdb copy is restricted to in-frame clones and leaves out a portion. The profile covers over 85,000 clones, with about 95% appearing a single time and more than 0.15% taken by the ten largest. These receptors have no identified antigens. The specimen comprised unstimulated CD4+ T cells sorted from spleen or lymph node cells, sampled before transplant. These receptors were collected from a human donor who was the organ donor for an intestinal transplant.

The V and J genes are TRBV30 and TRBJ2-4; possible D gene TRBD2, 6 bases. V lost 2 bases and J lost 0, with 11 bases in between. CDR3 length equals 15 residues. In germline, CDR1 is GTSNPN, CDR2 SVGIG (reference sequence). CDR3 coding DNA: TGTGCCTGGAGTAGGGAGGTGGGAGCCAAAAACATTCAGTACTTC. Its protein product is CAWSREVGAKNIQYF. Using reference TRBV30 and TRBJ2-4 for the parts outside the CDR3, the full variable domain is SQTIHQWPATLVQPVGSPLSLECTVEGTSNPNLYWYRQAAGRGLQLLFYSVGIGQISSEVPQNLSASRPQDRQFILSSKKLLLSDSGFYLCAWSREVGAKNIQYFGAGTRLSVL.

This clone was seen a single time. This chain joins TRBV6-5 and TRBJ2-2; D perhaps matches TRBD2 (6 bases). Germline lookup yields CDR1 MNHEY and CDR2 SVGAGI. The CDR3 spans 12 residues. V lost 5 bases and J 7 bases, leaving 8 bases between the germline ends. The CDR3 bases are TGTGCCAGCAGTCGGGAGAGCGGGGAGCTGTTTTTT. Its protein is CASSRESGELFF.

This rearrangement joins TRBV29-1 to TRBJ2-3; 10 nucleotides match TRBD2. Germline-derived CDR1 and CDR2 are SQVTM and ANQGSEA. Germline trimming cut 1 base from V and 1 base from J; bases unmatched to any gene: 2. The CDR3 sequence is 15 residues long. The CDR3 DNA reads TGCAGCGTTGAAGGTACTAGCGGGGGCACAGATACGCAGTATTTT. Translating gives CSVEGTSGGTDTQYF.

The genes are TRBV6-6 and TRBJ2-5; TRBD1 is a possible D gene (6 bases). V dropped 0 bases and J dropped 5 bases, with 13 bases sitting between them. Germline CDR1 is MNHNY and CDR2 is SVGAGI (reference sequence). CDR3 length equals 15 residues. The CDR3 DNA follows: TGTGCCAGCAGTTACTCGAAGGACAGTGGGGAGACCCAGTACTTC. Translating gives CASSYSKDSGETQYF.

The CDR3: CAWRYPGTGGFSYNSPLHF. The CDR3 nucleotides are TGTGCCTGGAGGTACCCTGGGACAGGGGGGTTCTCCTATAATTCACCCCTCCACTTT. The rearrangement joins TRBV30 to TRBJ1-6, with TRBD1 matching over 11 bases. J gave up 0 bases and V 3 bases, and 10 bases lay outside the gene matches. Per germline, CDR1 GTSNPN and CDR2 SVGIG (reference sequence). This CDR3 contains 19 residues. Filled out from reference TRBV30 and TRBJ1-6, the complete variable domain reads SQTIHQWPATLVQPVGSPLSLECTVEGTSNPNLYWYRQAAGRGLQLLFYSVGIGQISSEVPQNLSASRPQDRQFILSSKKLLLSDSGFYLCAWRYPGTGGFSYNSPLHFGNGTRLTVT.

CDR3 protein: CASSPRSIQRNTEAFF. CDR3 coding DNA: TGTGCCAGTAGTCCCCGATCCATACAGAGGAACACTGAAGCTTTCTTT. The gene calls are TRBV19 and TRBJ1-1; D is undetermined. The V end lost 5 bases, the J end lost 1 base, and 17 bases lay between the germline ends. In germline, CDR1 is LNHDA, CDR2 SQIVND (reference sequence). CDR3 size: 16 residues. The complete variable domain, with remaining parts taken from reference TRBV19 and TRBJ1-1, reads DGGITQSPKYLFRKEGQNVTLSCEQNLNHDAMYWYRQDPGQGLRLIYYSQIVNDFQKGDIAEGYSVSREKKESFPLTVTSAQKNPTAFYLCASSPRSIQRNTEAFFGQGTRLTVV.

The CDR3 region is CASTRGGPYNEQFF. CDR3 DNA sequence: TGTGCCAGCACGAGAGGGGGGCCCTACAATGAGCAGTTCTTC. V is TRBV6-1 and J is TRBJ2-1; either TRBD1 or TRBD2 may fit D (6 bases each). This CDR3 contains 14 residues. The V and J ends lost 7 bases and 2 bases respectively, with 12 bases between them. From germline, CDR1 is MNHNS and CDR2 SASEGT.

The chain is built from TRBV28 and TRBJ1-2, with D unclear. V gave up 6 bases and J gave up 4 bases, with 15 bases separating them. Germline values: CDR1 MDHEN, CDR2 SYDVKM. This CDR3 is 14 amino acids long. The CDR3 is CASSVSGGGYGYTF. The CDR3 bases are TGTGCCAGCAGCGTGTCAGGCGGTGGCTATGGCTACACCTTC.

The chain couples TRBV10-3 to TRBJ2-7; 9 nucleotides align to TRBD1. The ends lost 2 bases at V and 6 bases at J; junction bases unmatched: 5. Germline assignment: CDR1 ENHRY and CDR2 SYGVKD. The CDR3 consists of 14 residues. The CDR3 protein is CAISEGTGRSEQYF. CDR3 nucleotides: TGTGCCATCAGTGAGGGGACAGGGCGAAGCGAGCAGTACTTC.

The J gene is TRBJ2-2, the V gene TRBV11-3; no definite D call. V gave up 0 bases and J gave up 7 bases, with 6 bases separating them. The CDR3 consists of 13 residues. Per the germline V gene, CDR1 is SGHNT and CDR2 is YENEEA. CDR3 bases: TGTGCCAGCAGCTTAGATTTTGGCGGGGAGCTGTTTTTT. Translating it yields CASSLDFGGELFF.

V gene TRBV7-3 combines with J gene TRBJ2-5; TRBD2 aligns across 12 bases. The CDR3 loop spans 16 amino acids. In germline, CDR1 is SGHTA, CDR2 FQGTGA. The V gene end was trimmed by 2 bases and the J gene end by 2 bases; junction bases not matched to a gene: 3. The CDR3 spells CASSLLLAGGQETQYF. The CDR3 DNA is TGTGCCAGCAGCTTACTACTAGCGGGGGGACAAGAGACCCAGTACTTC. Full variable domain (remainder filled in from reference TRBV7-3 and TRBJ2-5): GAGVSQTPSNKVTEKGKYVELRCDPISGHTALYWYRQSLGQGPEFLIYFQGTGAADDSGLPNDRFFAVRPEGSVSTLKIQRTERGDSAVYLCASSLLLAGGQETQYFGPGTRLLVL.

The chain combines TRBV5-1 with TRBJ2-5, with 13 bases that match TRBD2. V shed 4 bases and J 4 bases; nucleotides not matched to a gene: 1. Germline CDR1 SGHRS, CDR2 YFSETQ. CDR3 length equals 14 residues. The CDR3 DNA reads TGCGCCAGCAGCCGGACTAGCGGGGGAGAGACCCAGTACTTC. It is translated as CASSRTSGGETQYF.